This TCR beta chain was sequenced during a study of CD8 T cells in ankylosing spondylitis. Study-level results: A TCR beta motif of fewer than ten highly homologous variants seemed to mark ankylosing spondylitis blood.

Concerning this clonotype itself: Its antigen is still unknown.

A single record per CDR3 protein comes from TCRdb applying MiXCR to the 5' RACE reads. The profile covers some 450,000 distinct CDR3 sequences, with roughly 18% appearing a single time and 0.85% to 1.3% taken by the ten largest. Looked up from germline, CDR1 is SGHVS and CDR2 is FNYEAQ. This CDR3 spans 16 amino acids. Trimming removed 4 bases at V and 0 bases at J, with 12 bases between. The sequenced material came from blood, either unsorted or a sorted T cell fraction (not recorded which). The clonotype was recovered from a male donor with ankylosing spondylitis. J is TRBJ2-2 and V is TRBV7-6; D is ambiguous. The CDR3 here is CASSSASWSNTGELFF. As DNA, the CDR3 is TGTGCCAGCAGCTCAGCAAGTTGGTCGAACACCGGGGAGCTGTTTTTT. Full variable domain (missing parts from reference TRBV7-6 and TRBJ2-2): GAGVSQSPRYKVTKRGQDVALRCDPISGHVSLYWYRQALGQGPEFLTYFNYEAQQDKSGLPNDRFSAERPEGSISTLTIQRTEQRDSAMYRCASSSASWSNTGELFFGEGSRLTVL.